The entry that follows covers one T cell receptor (beta chain) sequence. The target antigen is unknown. The data are from a study of glioma-infiltrating T cells after dendritic cell vaccination. The V gene end was trimmed by 4 bases and the J gene end by 11 bases; junction bases not matched to a gene: 6. The germline gives CDR1 SNHLY, CDR2 FYNNEI. The CDR3 is 12 amino acids. Assay used: immunoSEQ multiplex PCR; TCRdb lists only in-frame clones, some missing. Among 110,000 or so clones, 90% were seen once, and the ten largest hold approximately 3%. Time point in this sample: after dendritic cell vaccination, including at tumor progression/relapse. Regarding the study as a whole: The cohort had few patients with full blood and tumor sets.

The sequence came from a human donor with glioblastoma. Sequences were derived from blood, sampled after dendritic cell vaccination. The genes are TRBV2 and TRBJ1-1, with 8 bases fitting TRBD1. The CDR3 reads CASSGGTGGAFF. As DNA, the CDR3 is TGTGCCAGCAGTGGGGGGACAGGCGGGGCTTTCTTT.